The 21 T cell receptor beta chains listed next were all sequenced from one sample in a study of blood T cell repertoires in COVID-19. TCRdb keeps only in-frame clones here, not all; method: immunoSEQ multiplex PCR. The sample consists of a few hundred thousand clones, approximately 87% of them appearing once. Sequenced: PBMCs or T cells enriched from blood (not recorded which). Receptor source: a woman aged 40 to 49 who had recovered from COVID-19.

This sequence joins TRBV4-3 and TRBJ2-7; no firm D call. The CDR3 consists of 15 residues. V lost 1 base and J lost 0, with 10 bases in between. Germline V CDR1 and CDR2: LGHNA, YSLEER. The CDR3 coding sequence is TGCGCCAGCAGCCAAGTTCGCCTAAACTCCTACGAGCAGTACTTC. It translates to CASSQVRLNSYEQYF.

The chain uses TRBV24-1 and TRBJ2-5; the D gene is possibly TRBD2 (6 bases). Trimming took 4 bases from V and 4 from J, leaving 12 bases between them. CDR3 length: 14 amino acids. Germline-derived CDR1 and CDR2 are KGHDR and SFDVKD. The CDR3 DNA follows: TGTGCCACCAGTGACCCCACAGCGGGAGAGACCCAGTACTTC. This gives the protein CATSDPTAGETQYF.

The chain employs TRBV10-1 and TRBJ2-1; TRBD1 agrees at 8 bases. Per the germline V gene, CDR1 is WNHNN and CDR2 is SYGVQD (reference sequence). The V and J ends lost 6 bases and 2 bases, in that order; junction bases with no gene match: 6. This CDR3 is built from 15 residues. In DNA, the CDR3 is TGCGCCAGCAGCCCCGGACAGGGACCCTACAATGAGCAGTTCTTC. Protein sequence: CASSPGQGPYNEQFF.

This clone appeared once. The CDR3 protein is CASRPQGATGYTF. The CDR3 bases are TGTGCCAGCAGACCTCAGGGGGCGACTGGCTACACCTTC. The rearrangement uses TRBV2 and TRBJ1-2; 8 nucleotides match TRBD1. The J segment lost 7 bases and the V segment lost 6 bases, leaving 7 bases of the junction unmatched. Germline V gene sequence: CDR1 SNHLY, CDR2 FYNNEI. The CDR3 consists of 13 residues.

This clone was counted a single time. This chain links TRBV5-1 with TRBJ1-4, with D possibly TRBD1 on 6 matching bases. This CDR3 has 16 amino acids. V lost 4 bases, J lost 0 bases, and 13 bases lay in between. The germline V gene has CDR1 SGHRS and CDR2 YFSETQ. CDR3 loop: CASSLGQPTTNEKLFF. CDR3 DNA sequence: TGCGCCAGCAGCCTAGGACAGCCAACAACTAATGAAAAACTGTTTTTT.

In DNA form, the CDR3 reads TGCAGCGTCGGACTAGCGGGAGTTTATAGCACAGATACGCAGTATTTT. As protein: CSVGLAGVYSTDTQYF. This chain uses TRBV29-1 with TRBJ2-3; TRBD2 aligns across 13 bases. The CDR3 length is 16 residues. With V trimmed by 6 bases and J by 0 bases, 6 bases remained unmatched. Germline CDR1 reads SQVTM; CDR2 reads ANQGSEA.

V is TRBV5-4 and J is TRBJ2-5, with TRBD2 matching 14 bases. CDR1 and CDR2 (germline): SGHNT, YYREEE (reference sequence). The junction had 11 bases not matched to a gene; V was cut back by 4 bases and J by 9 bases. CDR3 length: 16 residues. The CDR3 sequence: CASSPIGTSGGGSQYF. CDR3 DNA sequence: TGTGCCAGCAGCCCAATCGGGACTAGCGGGGGCGGCTCCCAGTACTTC.

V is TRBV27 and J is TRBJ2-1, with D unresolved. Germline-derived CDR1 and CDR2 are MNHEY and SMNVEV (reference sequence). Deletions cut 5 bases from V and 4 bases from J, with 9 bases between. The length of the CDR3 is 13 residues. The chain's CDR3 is CASSGQLYNEQFF. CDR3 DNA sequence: TGTGCCAGCAGTGGGCAGCTATACAATGAGCAGTTCTTC.

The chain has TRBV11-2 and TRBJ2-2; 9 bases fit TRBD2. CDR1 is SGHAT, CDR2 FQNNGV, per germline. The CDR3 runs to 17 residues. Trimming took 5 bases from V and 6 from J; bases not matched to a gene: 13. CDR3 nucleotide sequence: TGTGCCAGCAGCCCCCGCATTATTAGCGGGGGATCCGGGGAGCTGTTTTTT. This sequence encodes CASSPRIISGGSGELFF.

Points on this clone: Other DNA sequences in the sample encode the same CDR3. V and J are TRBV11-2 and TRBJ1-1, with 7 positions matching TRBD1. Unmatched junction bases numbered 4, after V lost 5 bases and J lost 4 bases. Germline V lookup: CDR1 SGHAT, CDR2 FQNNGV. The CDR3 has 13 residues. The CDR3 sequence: CASSLPGGTEAFF. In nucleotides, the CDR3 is TGTGCCAGCAGCCTCCCAGGGGGCACTGAAGCTTTCTTT.

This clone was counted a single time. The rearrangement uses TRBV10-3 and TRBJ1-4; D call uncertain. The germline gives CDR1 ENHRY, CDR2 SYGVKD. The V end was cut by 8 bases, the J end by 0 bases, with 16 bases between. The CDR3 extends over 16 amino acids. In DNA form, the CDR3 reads TGTGCCATCGACGTTTTTGTGACTCCAACTAATGAAAAACTGTTTTTT. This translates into CAIDVFVTPTNEKLFF.

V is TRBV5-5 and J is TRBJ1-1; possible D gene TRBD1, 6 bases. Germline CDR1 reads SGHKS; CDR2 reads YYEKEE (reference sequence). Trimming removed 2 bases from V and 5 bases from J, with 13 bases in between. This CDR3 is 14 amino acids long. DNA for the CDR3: TGTGCCAGCAGCTTCCGGGGAGGGGGGACTGAAGCTTTCTTT. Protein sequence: CASSFRGGGTEAFF.

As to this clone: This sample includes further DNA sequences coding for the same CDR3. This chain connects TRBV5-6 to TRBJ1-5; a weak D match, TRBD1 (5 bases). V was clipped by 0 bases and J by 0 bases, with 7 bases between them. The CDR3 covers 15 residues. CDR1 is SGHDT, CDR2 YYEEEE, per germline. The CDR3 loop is CASSLGQYSNQPQHF. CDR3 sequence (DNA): TGTGCCAGCAGCTTGGGACAGTATAGCAATCAGCCCCAGCATTTT. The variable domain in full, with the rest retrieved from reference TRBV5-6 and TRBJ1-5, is DAGVTQSPTHLIKTRGQQVTLRCSPKSGHDTVSWYQQALGQGPQFIFQYYEEEERQRGNFPDRFSGHQFPNYSSELNVNALLLGDSALYLCASSLGQYSNQPQHFGDGTRLSIL.

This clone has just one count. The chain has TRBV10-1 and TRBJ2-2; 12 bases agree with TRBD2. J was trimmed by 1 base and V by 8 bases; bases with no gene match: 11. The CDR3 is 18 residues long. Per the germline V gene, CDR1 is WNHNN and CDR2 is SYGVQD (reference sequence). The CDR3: CASSEALAGGVNTGELFF. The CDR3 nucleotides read TGCGCCAGCTCGGAGGCACTAGCGGGAGGCGTGAACACCGGGGAGCTGTTTTTT.

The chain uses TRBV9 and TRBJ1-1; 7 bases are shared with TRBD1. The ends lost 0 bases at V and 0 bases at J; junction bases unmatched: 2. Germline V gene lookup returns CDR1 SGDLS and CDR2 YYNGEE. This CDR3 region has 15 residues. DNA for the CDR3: TGTGCCAGCAGCGTAGAAGGGACAGTGAACACTGAAGCTTTCTTT. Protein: CASSVEGTVNTEAFF.

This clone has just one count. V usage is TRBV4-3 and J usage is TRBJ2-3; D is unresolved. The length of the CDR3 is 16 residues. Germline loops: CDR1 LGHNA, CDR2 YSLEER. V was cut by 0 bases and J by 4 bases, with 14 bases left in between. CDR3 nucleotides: TGCGCCAGCAGCCAAGATTGGGCGAACGGTGCAGATACGCAGTATTTT. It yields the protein CASSQDWANGADTQYF.

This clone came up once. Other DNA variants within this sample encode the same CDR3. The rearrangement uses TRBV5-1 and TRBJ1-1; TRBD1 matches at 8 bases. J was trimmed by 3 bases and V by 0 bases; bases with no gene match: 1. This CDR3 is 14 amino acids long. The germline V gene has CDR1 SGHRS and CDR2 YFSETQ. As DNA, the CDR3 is TGCGCCAGCAGCTTGGTACAGGGGGACACTGAAGCTTTCTTT. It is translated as CASSLVQGDTEAFF.

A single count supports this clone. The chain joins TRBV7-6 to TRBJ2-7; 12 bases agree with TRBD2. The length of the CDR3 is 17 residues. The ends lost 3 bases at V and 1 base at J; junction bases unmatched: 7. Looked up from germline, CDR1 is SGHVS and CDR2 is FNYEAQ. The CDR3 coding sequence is TGTGCCAGCAGCTTGGCCCTGGGACTAGCGGGTTCCTACGAGCAGTACTTC. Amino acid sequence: CASSLALGLAGSYEQYF.

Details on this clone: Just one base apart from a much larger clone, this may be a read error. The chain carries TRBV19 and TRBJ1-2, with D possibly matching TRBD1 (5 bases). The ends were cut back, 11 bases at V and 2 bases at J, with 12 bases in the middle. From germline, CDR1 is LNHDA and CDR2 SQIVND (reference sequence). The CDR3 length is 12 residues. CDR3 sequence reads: CAGSTENYGYTF. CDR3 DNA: TGTGCCGGCTCGACAGAGAACTATGGCTACACCTTC.

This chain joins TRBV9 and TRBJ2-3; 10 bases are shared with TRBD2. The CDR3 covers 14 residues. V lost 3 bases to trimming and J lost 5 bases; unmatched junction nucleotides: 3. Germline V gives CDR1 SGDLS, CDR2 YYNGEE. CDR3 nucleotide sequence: TGTGCCAGCAGCGCCACTAGCGGGATAGATACGCAGTATTTT. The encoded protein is CASSATSGIDTQYF.

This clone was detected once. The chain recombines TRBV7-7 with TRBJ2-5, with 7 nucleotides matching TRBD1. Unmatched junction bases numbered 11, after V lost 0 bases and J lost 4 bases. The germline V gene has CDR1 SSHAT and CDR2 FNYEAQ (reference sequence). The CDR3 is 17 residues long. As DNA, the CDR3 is TGTGCCAGCAGCTTAGCTGGGATAATGACAGGGATAGAGACCCAGTACTTC. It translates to CASSLAGIMTGIETQYF.